This T cell receptor beta chain was retrieved from a study of blood T cell repertoires in COVID-19. Across the study: The United States, Italy and Spain supplied acute and convalescent COVID-19 samples. The cDNA or gDNA used as material had been derived from T cells, B-cell-depleted T cells, or PBMCs.

The Seattle patients joined while their infection was active and were tracked longitudinally afterward. Study processing details: Counts of nucleated cells, estimated from reference gene primer amplification, were obtained. Here immunoSEQ multiplex PCR was the method, and the copy in TCRdb shows in-frame clones only, minus some. Clonal size and the V and J genes are those of that table, whereas D and trimming came from the DNA. There are about 180,000 clones in the sample; roughly 87% occur only once, and about 7.1% lies in the top ten. The CDR3 contains 15 residues. The V gene's germline CDR1 is ENHRY and CDR2 SYGVKD. The V and J ends lost 10 bases and 3 bases, in that order; junction bases with no gene match: 10.

Sequenced input: peripheral blood. This chain connects TRBV10-3 to TRBJ2-1, with TRBD2 matching 9 bases. The clonotype comes from a woman in her 70s with COVID-19, enrolled during active disease. CDR3 protein: CATRGGTSSYNEQFF. The CDR3 region has the DNA TGTGCCACCAGAGGGGGGACTAGCAGCTACAATGAGCAGTTCTTC.